Listed below are T cell receptor beta chains from one sample, sequenced in a study of blood T cell repertoires in COVID-19. The method was immunoSEQ multiplex PCR; TCRdb's version includes in-frame clones alone and lacks a portion of them. The repertoire holds 60,000 to 65,000 clones, with approximately 78% as singletons. The sequenced sample was peripheral blood. The receptors derive from a man in his sixties with COVID-19, enrolled during active disease. The CDR3 runs from the conserved cysteine through the conserved F or W. The D gene is left open where the match is weak. Clone size, where shown, is once, few, many, or a class for clones that have expanded.

d_gene: NA
j_gene: TRBJ1-2
len: 17
v_gene: TRBV7-6
abundance: NA
CDR3nt: TGTGCCAGCAGCTTAGCAAGCGGGGGGGTATCTAACTATGGCTACACCTTC
CDR3aa: CASSLASGGVSNYGYTF

d_gene: NA
j_gene: TRBJ1-1
len: 15
v_gene: TRBV30
abundance: NA
CDR3nt: TGTGCCTGGAGGGAGGTGGGCAGGCCCCTCACTGAAGCTTTCTTT
CDR3aa: CAWREVGRPLTEAFF

d_gene: NA
j_gene: TRBJ2-7
len: 14
v_gene: TRBV5-4
abundance: NA
CDR3nt: TGTGCCAGCAGCTTGGACAGGGAGCTTCAGGTGCAGTACTTC
CDR3aa: CASSLDRELQVQYF

d_gene: NA
j_gene: TRBJ1-4
len: 17
v_gene: TRBV28
abundance: NA
CDR3nt: TGTGCCACCCATTCCGCCGCGGCAGGGTTTGAACGGGAAAAACTGTTTTTT
CDR3aa: CATHSAAAGFEREKLFF

d_gene: NA
j_gene: TRBJ2-2
len: 16
v_gene: TRBV5-5
abundance: NA
CDR3nt: TGTGCCAGCAGCTTTTATGGGGCAGGGCTCACCGGGGAGCTGTTTTTT
CDR3aa: CASSFYGAGLTGELFF

d_gene: TRBD1
j_gene: TRBJ1-4
len: 14
v_gene: TRBV15
abundance: NA
CDR3nt: TGTGCCACCCAGAAGGGACAGGGGAATGAAAAACTGTTTTTT
CDR3aa: CATQKGQGNEKLFF

d_gene: NA
j_gene: TRBJ1-1
len: 12
v_gene: TRBV19
abundance: NA
CDR3nt: TGTGCCAGTAGTACCAGGTACCCTGAAGCTTTCTTT
CDR3aa: CASSTRYPEAFF

d_gene: TRBD2
j_gene: TRBJ2-3
len: 16
v_gene: TRBV19
abundance: few
CDR3nt: TGTGCCAGTAGTGTTGGGACTAGCGGGATAACAGATACGCAGTATTTT
CDR3aa: CASSVGTSGITDTQYF

d_gene: TRBD1
j_gene: TRBJ2-1
len: 16
v_gene: TRBV25-1
abundance: NA
CDR3nt: TGTGCCAGCAGTGGTTTGAGGACAGGGGTCGACAATGAGCAGTTCTTC
CDR3aa: CASSGLRTGVDNEQFF

d_gene: NA
j_gene: TRBJ2-3
len: 16
v_gene: TRBV19
abundance: NA
CDR3nt: TGTGCCAGTAGAAACCCCCGGGACAAGGCCCTTGATACGCAGTATTTT
CDR3aa: CASRNPRDKALDTQYF